This T cell receptor beta chain came from a study of blood T cell repertoires in COVID-19. Trimming pared 4 bases from V and 10 bases from J, leaving 20 bases between. This CDR3 spans 14 amino acids. CDR1 is SGDLS, CDR2 YYNGEE, per germline. Here immunoSEQ multiplex PCR was the method, and the copy in TCRdb shows in-frame clones only, minus some. The table lists approximately 110,000 clones, approximately 85% of them singletons. This receptor was taken from a woman in her sixties or seventies with COVID-19, enrolled during active disease. The rearrangement links TRBV9 to TRBJ1-1, with D tentatively TRBD1 (6 bases). Sequenced: peripheral blood. The CDR3 loop is CASSQTTGSSRAFF. DNA of the CDR3: TGTGCCAGCAGCCAAACCACAGGGTCCTCACGAGCTTTCTTT.